These 13 T cell receptor beta chains originate from one sample sequenced in a study of blood T cells in healthy people across ages. With a J-beta primer mix and a sample-barcoded 5' primer, a second PCR ran about 6 to 11 cycles. A single record per CDR3 protein comes from TCRdb applying MiXCR to the 5' RACE reads. The top ten clones hold 15% of a sample with approximately 680,000 distinct CDR3 sequences, about 34% of them seen once. The sample consisted of blood. The source is a woman older than 75 in good health.

This clonotype was counted a few times. The V gene is TRBV30, the J gene TRBJ2-5, with 11 positions matching TRBD2. Germline V CDR1 and CDR2: GTSNPN, SVGIG (reference sequence). This CDR3 has 16 amino acids. J was trimmed by 3 bases and V by 0 bases; bases with no gene match: 6. The CDR3 DNA reads TGTGCCTGGAGTGTAAAGCTAGCGGGGGGCAAAGAGACCCAGTACTTC. Protein sequence: CAWSVKLAGGKETQYF.

Notes on this clonotype: It may be a read error: a sequence one base away is much more abundant. The genes are TRBV3-1 and TRBJ2-6; 7 nucleotides align to TRBD1. Looked up from germline, CDR1 is LGHDT and CDR2 is YNNKEL (reference sequence). Germline trimming cut 8 bases from V and 0 bases from J; bases unmatched to any gene: 7. The CDR3 spans 16 residues. In DNA, the CDR3 is TGTGCCAGCGGGACAGCAAGGGCCTCTGGGGCCAACGTCCTGACTTTC. This encodes CASGTARASGANVLTF.

This chain links TRBV6-6 with TRBJ1-3; 9 bases match TRBD1. The germline gives CDR1 MNHNY, CDR2 SVGAGI (reference sequence). The CDR3 extends over 16 amino acids. The V gene end was trimmed by 5 bases and the J gene end by 0 bases; junction bases not matched to a gene: 5. The CDR3 bases are TGTGCCAGCAGTGTCCGGGACAGGGCCTCTGGAAACACCATATATTTT. Its translation: CASSVRDRASGNTIYF.

The chain uses TRBV29-1 and TRBJ1-2, with D perhaps matching TRBD1 (5 bases). CDR3 length equals 12 residues. Between the trimmed V and J ends, which lost 4 bases and 12 bases, there was a span of 18 bases. Germline values: CDR1 SQVTM, CDR2 ANQGSEA. The CDR3, as DNA: TGCAGCGTTGGGGGGGAGAGAGGAGGCCACACCTTC. Its translation: CSVGGERGGHTF. Full variable domain (remainder filled in from reference TRBV29-1 and TRBJ1-2): SAVISQKPSRDICQRGTSLTIQCQVDSQVTMMFWYRQQPGQSLTLIATANQGSEATYESGFVIDKFPISRPNLTFSTLTVSNMSPEDSSIYLCSVGGERGGHTFGSGTRLTVV.

The rearrangement uses TRBV5-1 and TRBJ2-5; 8 bases agree with TRBD2. This CDR3 contains 13 residues. The V and J ends lost 10 bases and 2 bases, in that order; junction bases with no gene match: 7. The germline gives CDR1 SGHRS, CDR2 YFSETQ. CDR3 bases: TGCGCCTGGACGACTAGCGATCAAGAGACCCAGTACTTC. This codes for CAWTTSDQETQYF.

With respect to this clonotype: Compared with germline, one end of the junction differs, possibly owing to a read error. The J gene is TRBJ2-7, the V gene TRBV14; D is possibly TRBD1 or TRBD2 (5 bases each). Per the germline V gene, CDR1 is SGHDN and CDR2 is FVKESK. The CDR3 totals 15 residues. This chain's CDR3 is CVSSQVGGGSYEQYF. The CDR3, as DNA: TGTGTCAGCAGCCAAGTCGGTGGGGGATCCTACGAGCAGTACTTC.

This sequence joins TRBV6-6 and TRBJ2-1; possible D gene TRBD2, 5 bases. Germline V CDR1 and CDR2: MNHNY, SVGAGI (reference sequence). The CDR3 runs to 13 residues. The V gene lost 2 bases and the J gene lost 6 bases, with 8 bases spanning the gap. The CDR3 spells CASSYGLFNEQFF. Written as DNA, the CDR3 is TGTGCCAGCAGTTACGGACTCTTCAATGAGCAGTTCTTC.

The rearrangement uses TRBV7-7 and TRBJ2-3; 10 nucleotides line up with TRBD1. V was pared by 2 bases and J by 5 bases, with 7 bases of the junction left unmatched. The germline V gene encodes CDR1 SSHAT and CDR2 FNYEAQ (reference sequence). The CDR3 runs to 16 residues. In nucleotides, the CDR3 is TGTGCCAGCAGCTTAAGGGGGACAGGGGAAGGAGATACGCAGTATTTT. It specifies CASSLRGTGEGDTQYF.

This clonotype occurred many times. The rearrangement uses TRBV9 and TRBJ2-3; D is undetermined. V was cut by 4 bases and J by 4 bases, with 13 bases left in between. The V gene's germline CDR1 is SGDLS and CDR2 YYNGEE. The CDR3 length is 14 residues. CDR3 nucleotide sequence: TGTGCCAGCAGCCCCATTGTCGGCGCAGATACGCAGTATTTT. Encoded protein: CASSPIVGADTQYF.

The table lists this clonotype with many counts. This chain joins TRBV20-1 and TRBJ1-2; 9 nucleotides line up with TRBD1. This CDR3 has 15 amino acids. Trimming removed 3 bases from V and 8 bases from J; junction bases left unmatched: 13. Per the germline V gene, CDR1 is DFQATT and CDR2 is SNEGSKA (reference sequence). CDR3 protein: CSASDTGGVSYGYTF. CDR3 DNA: TGCAGTGCTAGCGATACAGGGGGCGTTTCCTACGGCTACACCTTC.

This clonotype was detected many times. The V and J genes are TRBV7-3 and TRBJ1-1; D call uncertain. The germline CDR1 and CDR2 sequences are SGHTA and FQGTGA. V lost 3 bases to trimming and J lost 1 base, with 6 bases between them. The CDR3 has 13 amino acids. The CDR3 loop reads CASSLVQNTEAFF. The CDR3 DNA reads TGTGCCAGCAGCTTGGTACAGAACACTGAAGCTTTCTTT.

Turning to this clonotype: A read error may be the cause here, since a much bigger clone is one base away. The rearrangement uses TRBV9 and TRBJ1-1, with 10 bases aligning to TRBD1. The trim removed 3 bases at V and 6 bases at J, leaving 5 bases unmatched. This CDR3 spans 14 amino acids. The germline gives CDR1 SGDLS, CDR2 YYNGEE. The CDR3 bases are TGTGCCAGCAGCGGGACAGGGGGTAGGGCTGAAGCTTTCTTT. It specifies CASSGTGGRAEAFF.

In its sample, this clonotype was seen a few times. V usage is TRBV5-1 and J usage is TRBJ2-2; the match to TRBD1 covers 8 bases. The CDR3 runs 17 residues. Germline V gene lookup returns CDR1 SGHRS and CDR2 YFSETQ. Trimming removed 5 bases from V and 7 bases from J; junction bases left unmatched: 16. Written as DNA, the CDR3 is TGCGCCAGCAGACTGCAGGGGGCTCGGGAGTATGGCGGGGAGCTGTTTTTT. Encoded protein: CASRLQGAREYGGELFF.